Reported below is one T cell receptor beta chain. The CDR3 contains 13 residues. Trimming took 3 bases from V and 4 from J, leaving 7 bases between them. The germline gives CDR1 SGDLS, CDR2 YYNGEE. Indicated treatment: approximately 18 received Ad26.COV2.S at low or high dose, single or two shots; roughly five received placebo; per-sample allocation not given. Each sample was drawn 63 days after the first injection (of vaccine or placebo). This specimen belongs to a study of Ad26.COV2.S vaccination and SARS-CoV-2 variants. Assay: immunoSEQ multiplex PCR; the TCRdb copy retains only in-frame clones and omits some. The sample has approximately 450,000 clones, 80% to 95% seen once; the top ten hold 12%.

The input for sequencing was peripheral blood, taken in a trial of Ad26.COV2.S vaccine versus placebo. The TCR sequence derives from a person aged 18-60 years who received the Ad26.COV2.S COVID-19 vaccine or a placebo. The J gene is TRBJ2-2, the V gene TRBV9, with a possible D match to TRBD1 (6 bases). This chain's CDR3 is CASSGQVTGELFF. In DNA form, the CDR3 reads TGTGCCAGCAGCGGACAGGTCACCGGGGAGCTGTTTTTT.